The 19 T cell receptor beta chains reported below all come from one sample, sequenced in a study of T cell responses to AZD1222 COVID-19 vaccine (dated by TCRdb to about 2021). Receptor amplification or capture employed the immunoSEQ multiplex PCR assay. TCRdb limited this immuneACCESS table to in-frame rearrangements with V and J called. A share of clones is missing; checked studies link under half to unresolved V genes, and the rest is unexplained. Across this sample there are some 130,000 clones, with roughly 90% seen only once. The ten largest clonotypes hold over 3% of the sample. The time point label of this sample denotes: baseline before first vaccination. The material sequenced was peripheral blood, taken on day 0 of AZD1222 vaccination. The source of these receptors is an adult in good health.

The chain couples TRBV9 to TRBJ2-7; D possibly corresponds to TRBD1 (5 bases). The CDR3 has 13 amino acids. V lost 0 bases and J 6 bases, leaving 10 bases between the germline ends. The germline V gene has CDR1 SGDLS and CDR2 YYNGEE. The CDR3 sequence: CASSVDVGVEQYF. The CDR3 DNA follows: TGTGCCAGCAGCGTAGACGTAGGGGTCGAGCAGTACTTC.

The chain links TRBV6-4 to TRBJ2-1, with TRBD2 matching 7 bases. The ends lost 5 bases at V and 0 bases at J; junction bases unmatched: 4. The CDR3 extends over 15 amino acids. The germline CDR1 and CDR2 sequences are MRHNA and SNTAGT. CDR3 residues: CASSMSGDSYNEQFF. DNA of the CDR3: TGTGCCAGCAGTATGAGCGGGGACTCCTACAATGAGCAGTTCTTC.

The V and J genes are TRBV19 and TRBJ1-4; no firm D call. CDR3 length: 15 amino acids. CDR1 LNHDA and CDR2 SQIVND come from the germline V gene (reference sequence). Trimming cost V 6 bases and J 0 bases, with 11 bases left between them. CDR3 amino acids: CASSPRTATNEKLFF. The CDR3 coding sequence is TGTGCCAGTAGCCCACGGACCGCAACTAATGAAAAACTGTTTTTT.

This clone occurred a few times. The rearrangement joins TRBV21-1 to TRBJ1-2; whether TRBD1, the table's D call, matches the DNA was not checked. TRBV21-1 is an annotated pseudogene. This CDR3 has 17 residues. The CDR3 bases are TGTGCCAGCACCCGGGACAGGGGCCTATCTGGCCACTATGGCTACACCTTC. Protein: CASTRDRGLSGHYGYTF.

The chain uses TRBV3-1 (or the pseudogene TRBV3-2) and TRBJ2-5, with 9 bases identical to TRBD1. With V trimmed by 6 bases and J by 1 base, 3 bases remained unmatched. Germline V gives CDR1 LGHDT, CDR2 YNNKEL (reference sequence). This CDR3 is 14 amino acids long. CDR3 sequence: CASSMTGGQETQYF. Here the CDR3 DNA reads TGTGCCAGCAGTATGACAGGGGGCCAAGAGACCCAGTACTTC.

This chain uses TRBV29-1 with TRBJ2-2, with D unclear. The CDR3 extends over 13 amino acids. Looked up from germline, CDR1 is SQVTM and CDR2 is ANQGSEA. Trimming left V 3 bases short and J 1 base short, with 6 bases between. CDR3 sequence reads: CSVDIKNTGELFF. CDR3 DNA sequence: TGCAGCGTTGATATCAAGAACACCGGGGAGCTGTTTTTT.

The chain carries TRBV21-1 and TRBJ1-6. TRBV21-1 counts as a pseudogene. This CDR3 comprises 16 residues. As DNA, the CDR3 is TGTGCCAGCAGCGCCCCAACTTTAACCAATAATTCACCCCTCCACTTT. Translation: CASSAPTLTNNSPLHF.

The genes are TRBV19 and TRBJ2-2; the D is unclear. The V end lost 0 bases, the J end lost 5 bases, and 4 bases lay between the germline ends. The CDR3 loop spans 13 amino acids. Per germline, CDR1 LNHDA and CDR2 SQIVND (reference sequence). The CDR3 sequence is CASSIDPTGELFF. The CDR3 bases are TGTGCCAGTAGTATAGACCCTACCGGGGAGCTGTTTTTT.

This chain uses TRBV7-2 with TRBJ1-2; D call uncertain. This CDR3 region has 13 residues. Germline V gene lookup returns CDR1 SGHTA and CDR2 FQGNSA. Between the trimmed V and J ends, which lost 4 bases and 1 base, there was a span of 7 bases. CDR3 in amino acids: CASSSYVNYGYTF. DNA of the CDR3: TGTGCCAGCAGCTCGTACGTTAACTATGGCTACACCTTC.

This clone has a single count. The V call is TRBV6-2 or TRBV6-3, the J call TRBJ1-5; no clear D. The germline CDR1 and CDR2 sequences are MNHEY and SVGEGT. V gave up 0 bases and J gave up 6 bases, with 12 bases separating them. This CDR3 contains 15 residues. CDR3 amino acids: CASSYSPGSSQPQHF. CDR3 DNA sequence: TGTGCCAGCAGTTACTCGCCGGGGTCGAGTCAGCCCCAGCATTTT.

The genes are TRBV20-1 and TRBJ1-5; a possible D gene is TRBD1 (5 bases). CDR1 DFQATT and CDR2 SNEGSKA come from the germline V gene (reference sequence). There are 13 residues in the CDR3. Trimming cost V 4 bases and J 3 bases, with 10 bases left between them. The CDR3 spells CSATEGANQPQHF. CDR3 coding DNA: TGCAGTGCTACTGAAGGGGCCAATCAGCCCCAGCATTTT.

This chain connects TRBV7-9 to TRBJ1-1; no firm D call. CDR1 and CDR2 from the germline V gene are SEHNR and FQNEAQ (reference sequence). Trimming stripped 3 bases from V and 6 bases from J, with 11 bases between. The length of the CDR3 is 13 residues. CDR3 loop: CASSFRGNPEAFF. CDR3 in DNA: TGTGCCAGCAGCTTCCGAGGGAATCCTGAAGCTTTCTTT.

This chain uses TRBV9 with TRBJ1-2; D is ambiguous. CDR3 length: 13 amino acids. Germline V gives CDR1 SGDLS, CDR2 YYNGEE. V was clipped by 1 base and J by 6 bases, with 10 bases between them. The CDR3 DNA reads TGTGCCAGCAGCGTACTCCCAACGGATGGCTACACCTTC. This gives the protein CASSVLPTDGYTF.

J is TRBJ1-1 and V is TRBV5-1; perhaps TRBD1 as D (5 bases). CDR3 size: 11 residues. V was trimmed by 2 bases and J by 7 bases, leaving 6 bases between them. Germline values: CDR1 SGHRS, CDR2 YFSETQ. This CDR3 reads CASSLDSEAFF. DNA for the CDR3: TGCGCCAGCAGCTTAGACAGTGAAGCTTTCTTT.

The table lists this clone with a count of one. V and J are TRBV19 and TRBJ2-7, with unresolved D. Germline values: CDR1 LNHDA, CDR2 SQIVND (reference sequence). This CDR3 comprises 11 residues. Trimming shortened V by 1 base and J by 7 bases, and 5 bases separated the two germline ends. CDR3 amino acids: CASSIGGEQYF. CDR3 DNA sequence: TGTGCCAGTAGTATAGGTGGGGAGCAGTACTTC.

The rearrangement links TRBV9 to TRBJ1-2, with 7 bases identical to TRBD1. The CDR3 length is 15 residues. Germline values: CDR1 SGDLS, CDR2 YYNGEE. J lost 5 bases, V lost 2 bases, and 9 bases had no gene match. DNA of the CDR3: TGTGCCAGCAGCGTGTCGACAGGGTCCCTATATGGCTACACCTTC. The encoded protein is CASSVSTGSLYGYTF.

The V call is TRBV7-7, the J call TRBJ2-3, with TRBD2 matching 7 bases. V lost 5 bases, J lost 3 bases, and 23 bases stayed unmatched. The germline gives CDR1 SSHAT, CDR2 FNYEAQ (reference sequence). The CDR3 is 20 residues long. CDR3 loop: CASSPYLWGSAGERTDTQYF. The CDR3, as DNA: TGTGCCAGCAGCCCCTATCTGTGGGGGTCGGCGGGGGAAAGAACAGATACGCAGTATTTT.

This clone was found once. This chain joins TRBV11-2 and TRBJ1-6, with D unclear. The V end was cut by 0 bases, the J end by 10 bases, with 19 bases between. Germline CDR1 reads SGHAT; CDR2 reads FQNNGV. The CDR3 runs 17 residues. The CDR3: CASSLDLSWAKGSPLHF. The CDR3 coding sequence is TGTGCCAGCAGCTTAGATCTAAGCTGGGCCAAAGGCTCACCCCTCCACTTT.

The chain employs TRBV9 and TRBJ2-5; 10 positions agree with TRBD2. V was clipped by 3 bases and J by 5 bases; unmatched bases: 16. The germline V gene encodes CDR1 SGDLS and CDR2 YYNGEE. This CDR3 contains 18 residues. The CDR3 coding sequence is TGTGCCAGCAGCGGCCGACCAGGGACTAGCGTCGAGGTTGAGACCCAGTACTTC. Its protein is CASSGRPGTSVEVETQYF.